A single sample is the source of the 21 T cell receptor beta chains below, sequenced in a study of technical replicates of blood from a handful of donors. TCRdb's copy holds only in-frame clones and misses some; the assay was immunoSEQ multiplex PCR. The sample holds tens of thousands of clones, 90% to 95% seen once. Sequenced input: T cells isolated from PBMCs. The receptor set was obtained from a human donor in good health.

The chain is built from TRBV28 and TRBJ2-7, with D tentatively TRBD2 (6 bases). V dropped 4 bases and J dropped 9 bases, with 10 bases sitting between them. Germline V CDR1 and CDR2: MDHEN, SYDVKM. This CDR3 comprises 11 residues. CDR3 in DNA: TGTGCCAGCAGTTCGGGACTTCCGCAGTACTTC. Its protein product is CASSSGLPQYF.

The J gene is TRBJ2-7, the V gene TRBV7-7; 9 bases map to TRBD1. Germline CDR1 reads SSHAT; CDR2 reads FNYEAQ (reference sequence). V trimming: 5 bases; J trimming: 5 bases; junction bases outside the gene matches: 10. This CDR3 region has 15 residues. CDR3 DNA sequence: TGTGCCAGCAGCCCAGGGACAGGGCTTCTCCACGAGCAGTACTTC. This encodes CASSPGTGLLHEQYF.

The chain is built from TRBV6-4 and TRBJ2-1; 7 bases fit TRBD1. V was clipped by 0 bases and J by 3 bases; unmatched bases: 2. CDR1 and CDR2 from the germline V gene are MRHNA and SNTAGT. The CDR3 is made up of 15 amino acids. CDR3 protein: CASSDSAGGYNEQFF. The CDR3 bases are TGTGCCAGCAGTGACTCTGCAGGGGGCTACAATGAGCAGTTCTTC.

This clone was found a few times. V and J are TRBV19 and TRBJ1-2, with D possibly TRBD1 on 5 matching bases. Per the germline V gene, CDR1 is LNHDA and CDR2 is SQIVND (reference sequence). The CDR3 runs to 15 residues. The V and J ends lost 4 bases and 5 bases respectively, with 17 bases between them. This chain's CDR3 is CASSRTGLNPYGYTF. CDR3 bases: TGTGCCAGTAGTAGAACAGGCCTGAACCCTTATGGCTACACCTTC.

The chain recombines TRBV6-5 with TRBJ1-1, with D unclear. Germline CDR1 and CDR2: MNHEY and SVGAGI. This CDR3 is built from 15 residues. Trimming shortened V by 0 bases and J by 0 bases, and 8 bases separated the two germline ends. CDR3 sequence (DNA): TGTGCCAGCAGTTACTCGGGCAGCCTGAACACTGAAGCTTTCTTT. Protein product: CASSYSGSLNTEAFF.

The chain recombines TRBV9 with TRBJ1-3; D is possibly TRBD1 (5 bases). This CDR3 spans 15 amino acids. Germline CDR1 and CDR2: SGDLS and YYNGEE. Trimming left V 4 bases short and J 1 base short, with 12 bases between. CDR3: CASSLRGLSGNTIYF. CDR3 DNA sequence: TGTGCCAGCAGCCTCCGGGGACTTTCTGGAAACACCATATATTTT.

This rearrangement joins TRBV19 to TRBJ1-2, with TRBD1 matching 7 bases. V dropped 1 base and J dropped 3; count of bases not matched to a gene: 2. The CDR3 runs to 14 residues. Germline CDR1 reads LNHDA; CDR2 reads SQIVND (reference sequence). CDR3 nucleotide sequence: TGTGCCAGTAGTATAGGGGACAGCGACTATGGCTACACCTTC. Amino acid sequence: CASSIGDSDYGYTF.

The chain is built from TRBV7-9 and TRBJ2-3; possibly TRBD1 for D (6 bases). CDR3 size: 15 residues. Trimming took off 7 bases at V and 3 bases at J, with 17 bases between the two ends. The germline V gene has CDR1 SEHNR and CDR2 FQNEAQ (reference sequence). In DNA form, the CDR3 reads TGTGCCAGCACTCTTCTAACAGGGACAACAGATACGCAGTATTTT. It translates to CASTLLTGTTDTQYF.

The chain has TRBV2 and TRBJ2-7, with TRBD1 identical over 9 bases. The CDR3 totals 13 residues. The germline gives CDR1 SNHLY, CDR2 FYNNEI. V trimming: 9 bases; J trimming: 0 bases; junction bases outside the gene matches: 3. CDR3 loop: CASTGGDSYEQYF. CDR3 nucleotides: TGTGCCAGTACAGGGGGCGACTCCTACGAGCAGTACTTC.

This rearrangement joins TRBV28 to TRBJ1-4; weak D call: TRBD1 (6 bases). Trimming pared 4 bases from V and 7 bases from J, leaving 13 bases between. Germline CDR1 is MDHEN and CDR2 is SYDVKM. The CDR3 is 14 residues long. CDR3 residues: CASSYGGPIEKLFF. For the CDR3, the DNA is TGTGCCAGCAGTTATGGGGGCCCGATTGAAAAACTGTTTTTT.

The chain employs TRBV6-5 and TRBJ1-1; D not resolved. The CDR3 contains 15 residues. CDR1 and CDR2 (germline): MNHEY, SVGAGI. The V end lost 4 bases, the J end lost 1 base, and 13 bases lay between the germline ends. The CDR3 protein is CASSSLGAENTEAFF. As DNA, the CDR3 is TGTGCCAGCAGTTCTCTAGGTGCGGAGAACACTGAAGCTTTCTTT.

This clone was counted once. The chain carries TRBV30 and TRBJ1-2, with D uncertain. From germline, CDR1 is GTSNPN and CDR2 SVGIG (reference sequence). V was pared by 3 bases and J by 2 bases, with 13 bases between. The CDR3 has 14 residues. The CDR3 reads CAWRPRLKNYGYTF. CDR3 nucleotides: TGTGCCTGGAGACCCAGACTAAAAAACTATGGCTACACCTTC.

The CDR3 DNA sequence: TGTGCCTGGAGCGATGGTTGGGGCTATAGCAATCAGCCCCAGCATTTT. Translated: CAWSDGWGYSNQPQHF. The chain has TRBV30 and TRBJ1-5; a weak D match, TRBD1 (5 bases). This CDR3 is 16 amino acids long. The germline gives CDR1 GTSNPN, CDR2 SVGIG (reference sequence). V gave up 3 bases and J gave up 0 bases, with 15 bases separating them.

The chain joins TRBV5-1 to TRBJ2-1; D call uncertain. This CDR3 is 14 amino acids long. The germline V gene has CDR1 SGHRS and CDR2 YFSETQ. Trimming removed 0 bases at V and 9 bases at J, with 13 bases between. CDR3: CASSLGVDEVEQFF. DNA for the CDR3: TGCGCCAGCAGCTTGGGTGTTGATGAGGTTGAGCAGTTCTTC.

CDR3: CASSLGSAVYNEQFF. The CDR3 nucleotides are TGTGCCAGCAGCTTGGGGAGCGCGGTCTACAATGAGCAGTTCTTC. This chain connects TRBV5-4 to TRBJ2-1; D call uncertain. The germline V gene encodes CDR1 SGHNT and CDR2 YYREEE (reference sequence). Trimming left V 0 bases short and J 3 bases short, with 10 bases between. This CDR3 comprises 15 residues.

The chain's CDR3 is CASSSLPGPENSPLHF. The CDR3 nucleotides are TGTGCCAGCTCATCCTTGCCAGGGCCGGAGAATTCACCCCTCCACTTT. The rearrangement uses TRBV18 and TRBJ1-6, with a possible D match to TRBD1 (5 bases). The germline CDR1 and CDR2 sequences are KGHSH and LQKENI. The V gene lost 5 bases and the J gene lost 7 bases, with 18 bases spanning the gap. This CDR3 comprises 16 residues.

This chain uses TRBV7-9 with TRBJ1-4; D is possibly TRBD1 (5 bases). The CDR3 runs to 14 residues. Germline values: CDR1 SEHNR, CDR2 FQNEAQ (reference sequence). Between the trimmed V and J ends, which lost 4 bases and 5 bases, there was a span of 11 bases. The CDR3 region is CASSSWGVNEKLFF. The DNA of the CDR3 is TGTGCCAGCAGCTCCTGGGGGGTGAATGAAAAACTGTTTTTT.

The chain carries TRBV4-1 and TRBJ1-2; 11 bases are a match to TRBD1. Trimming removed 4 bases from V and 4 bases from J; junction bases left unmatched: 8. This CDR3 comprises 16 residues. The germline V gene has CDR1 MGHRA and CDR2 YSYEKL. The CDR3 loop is CASSPEDRGLLYGYTF. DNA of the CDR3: TGCGCCAGCAGCCCGGAGGACAGGGGGCTCCTCTATGGCTACACCTTC.

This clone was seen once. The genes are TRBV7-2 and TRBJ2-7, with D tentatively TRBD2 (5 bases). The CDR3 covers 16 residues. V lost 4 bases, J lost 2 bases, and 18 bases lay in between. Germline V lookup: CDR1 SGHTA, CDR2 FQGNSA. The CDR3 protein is CASSSTDRTAAYEQYF. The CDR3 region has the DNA TGTGCCAGCAGCTCCACCGACCGGACTGCGGCCTACGAGCAGTACTTC.

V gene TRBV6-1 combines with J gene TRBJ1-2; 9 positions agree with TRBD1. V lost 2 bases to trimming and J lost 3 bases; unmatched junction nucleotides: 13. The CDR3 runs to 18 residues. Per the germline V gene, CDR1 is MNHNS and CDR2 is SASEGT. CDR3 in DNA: TGTGCCAGCAGTGAAAGGGGTTTTGACAGGGGGTGGGACTATGGCTACACCTTC. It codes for CASSERGFDRGWDYGYTF.

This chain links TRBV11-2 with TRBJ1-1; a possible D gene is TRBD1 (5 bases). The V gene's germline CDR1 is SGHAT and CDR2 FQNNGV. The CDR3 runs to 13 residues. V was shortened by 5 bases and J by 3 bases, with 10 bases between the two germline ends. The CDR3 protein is CASSLRGDTEAFF. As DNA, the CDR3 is TGTGCCAGCAGCCTGCGGGGCGACACTGAAGCTTTCTTT. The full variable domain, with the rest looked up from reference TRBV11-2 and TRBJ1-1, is EAGVAQSPRYKIIEKRQSVAFWCNPISGHATLYWYQQILGQGPKLLIQFQNNGVVDDSQLPKDRFSAERLKGVDSTLKIQPAKLEDSAVYLCASSLRGDTEAFFGQGTRLTVV.